Included here is one TCR beta chain sequence, with context. The data were taken from a study of blood T cell repertoires in COVID-19. Study details: The United States, Italy and Spain provided the acute and convalescent COVID-19 samples. From T cells, B-cell-depleted T cells, or PBMCs came the material, which was cDNA or gDNA.

Germline assignment: CDR1 SGHAT and CDR2 FQDESV (reference sequence). The ends lost 5 bases at V and 4 bases at J; junction bases unmatched: 6. There are 15 residues in the CDR3. Original methodology: Scientists estimated how many nucleated cells there were by amplifying reference gene primers. Sequencing was performed with immunoSEQ multiplex PCR; in TCRdb, only in-frame clones are kept and a portion is missing. Clone size and the V and J calls come from that table; the DNA yielded D and trimming. Of 85,000 to 95,000 clones in the sample, roughly 88% were seen once. This receptor was identified in a man in his sixties with acute or convalescent COVID-19. Sequenced material: peripheral blood. The chain joins TRBV11-1 to TRBJ2-1; TRBD2 matches 9 bases. The CDR3, as DNA: TGTGCCAGCAGCCTCAGCAGCGGGGGGTACAATGAGCAGTTCTTC. Amino acid sequence: CASSLSSGGYNEQFF.